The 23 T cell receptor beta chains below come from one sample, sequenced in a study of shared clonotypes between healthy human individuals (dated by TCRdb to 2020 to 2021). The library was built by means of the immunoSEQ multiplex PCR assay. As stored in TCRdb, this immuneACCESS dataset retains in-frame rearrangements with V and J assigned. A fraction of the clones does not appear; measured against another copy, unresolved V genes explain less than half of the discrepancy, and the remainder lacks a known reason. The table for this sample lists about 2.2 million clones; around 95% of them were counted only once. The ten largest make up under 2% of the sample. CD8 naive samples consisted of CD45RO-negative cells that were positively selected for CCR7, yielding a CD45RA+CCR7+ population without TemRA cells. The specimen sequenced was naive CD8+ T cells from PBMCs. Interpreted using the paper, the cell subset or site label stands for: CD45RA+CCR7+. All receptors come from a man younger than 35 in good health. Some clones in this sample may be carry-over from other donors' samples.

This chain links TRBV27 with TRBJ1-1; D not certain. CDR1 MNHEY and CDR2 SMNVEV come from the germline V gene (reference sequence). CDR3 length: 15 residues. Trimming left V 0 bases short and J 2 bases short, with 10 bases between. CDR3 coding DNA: TGTGCCAGCAGTTTATCGCGAGCGGGAAACACTGAAGCTTTCTTT. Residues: CASSLSRAGNTEAFF.

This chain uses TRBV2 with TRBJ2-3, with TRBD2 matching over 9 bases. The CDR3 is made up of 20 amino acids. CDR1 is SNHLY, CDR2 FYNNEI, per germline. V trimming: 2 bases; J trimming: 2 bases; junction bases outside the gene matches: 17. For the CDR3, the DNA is TGTGCCAGCAGTGAACTTTGGCGGGAGGGCCACCGAAAATACACAGATACGCAGTATTTT. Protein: CASSELWREGHRKYTDTQYF.

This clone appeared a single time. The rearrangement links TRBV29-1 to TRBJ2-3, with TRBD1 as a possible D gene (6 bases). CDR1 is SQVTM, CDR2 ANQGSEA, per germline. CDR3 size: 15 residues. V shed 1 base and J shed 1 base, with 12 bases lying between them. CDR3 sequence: CSVEAGTHRTDTQYF. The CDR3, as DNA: TGCAGCGTTGAAGCCGGGACACATCGCACAGATACGCAGTATTTT.

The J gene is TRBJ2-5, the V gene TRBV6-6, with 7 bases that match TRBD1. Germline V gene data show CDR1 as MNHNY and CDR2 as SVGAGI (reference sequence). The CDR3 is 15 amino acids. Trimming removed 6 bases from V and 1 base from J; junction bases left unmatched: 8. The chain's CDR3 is CASRPAWDSQETQYF. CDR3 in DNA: TGTGCCAGCAGGCCCGCCTGGGACAGCCAAGAGACCCAGTACTTC.

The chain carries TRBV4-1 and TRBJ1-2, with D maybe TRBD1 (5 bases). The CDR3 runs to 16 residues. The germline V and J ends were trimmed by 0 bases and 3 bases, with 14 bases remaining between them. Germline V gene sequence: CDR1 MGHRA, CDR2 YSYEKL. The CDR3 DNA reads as TGCGCCAGCAGCCAAGAACCGAATGTGGGGCACTATGGCTACACCTTC. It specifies CASSQEPNVGHYGYTF.

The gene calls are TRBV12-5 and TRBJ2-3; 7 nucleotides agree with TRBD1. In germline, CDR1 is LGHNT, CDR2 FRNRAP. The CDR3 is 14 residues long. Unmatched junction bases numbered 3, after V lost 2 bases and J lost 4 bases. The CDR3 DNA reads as TGTGCTAGTGGTTTGACAGGGGCCCCAGATACGCAGTATTTT. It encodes CASGLTGAPDTQYF.

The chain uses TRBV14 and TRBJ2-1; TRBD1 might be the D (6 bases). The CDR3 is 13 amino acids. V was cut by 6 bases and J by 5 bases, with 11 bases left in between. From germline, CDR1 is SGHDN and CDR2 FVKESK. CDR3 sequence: CASREAGDNEQFF. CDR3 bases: TGTGCCAGCAGGGAAGCAGGGGACAATGAGCAGTTCTTC.

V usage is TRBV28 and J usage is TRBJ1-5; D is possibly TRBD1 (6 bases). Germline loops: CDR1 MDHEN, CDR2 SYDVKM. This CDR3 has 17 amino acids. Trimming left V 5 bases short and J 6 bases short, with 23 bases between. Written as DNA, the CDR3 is TGTGCCAGCAGTCCCCTCGGGGTGCAGGGGCAGGGTCAGCCCCAGCATTTT. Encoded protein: CASSPLGVQGQGQPQHF.

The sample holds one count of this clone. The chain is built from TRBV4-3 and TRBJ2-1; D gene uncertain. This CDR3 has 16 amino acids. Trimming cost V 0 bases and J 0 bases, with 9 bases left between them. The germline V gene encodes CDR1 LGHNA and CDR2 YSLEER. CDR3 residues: CASSQDWMSSYNEQFF. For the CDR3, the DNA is TGCGCCAGCAGCCAAGATTGGATGAGCTCCTACAATGAGCAGTTCTTC.

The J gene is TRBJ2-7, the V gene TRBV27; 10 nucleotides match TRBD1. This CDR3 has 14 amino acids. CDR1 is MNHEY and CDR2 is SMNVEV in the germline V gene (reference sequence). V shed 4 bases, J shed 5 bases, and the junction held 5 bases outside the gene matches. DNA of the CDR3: TGTGCCAGCAGTTCGGACAGGGGGTTCAACGAGCAGTACTTC. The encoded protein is CASSSDRGFNEQYF.

The CDR3 spells CAISSLSYEQYF. In nucleotides, the CDR3 is TGTGCCATCAGCAGTCTGTCATACGAGCAGTACTTC. This chain uses TRBV10-3 with TRBJ2-7; D unclear. V shed 6 bases and J shed 4 bases, with 10 bases lying between them. This CDR3 spans 12 amino acids. Per the germline V gene, CDR1 is ENHRY and CDR2 is SYGVKD.

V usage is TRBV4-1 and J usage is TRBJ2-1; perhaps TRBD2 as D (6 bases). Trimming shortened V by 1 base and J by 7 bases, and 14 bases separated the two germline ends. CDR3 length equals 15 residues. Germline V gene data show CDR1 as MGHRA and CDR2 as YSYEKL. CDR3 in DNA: TGCGCCAGCAGCCAAGCCCCGGGAGTAGGTAATGAGCAGTTCTTC. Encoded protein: CASSQAPGVGNEQFF.

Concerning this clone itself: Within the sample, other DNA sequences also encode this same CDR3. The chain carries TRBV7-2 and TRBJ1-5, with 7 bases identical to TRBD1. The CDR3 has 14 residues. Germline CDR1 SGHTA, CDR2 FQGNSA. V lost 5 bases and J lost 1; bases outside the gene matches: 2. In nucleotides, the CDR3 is TGTGCCAGCAGCCCGACAGGGAGCAATCAGCCCCAGCATTTT. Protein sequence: CASSPTGSNQPQHF.

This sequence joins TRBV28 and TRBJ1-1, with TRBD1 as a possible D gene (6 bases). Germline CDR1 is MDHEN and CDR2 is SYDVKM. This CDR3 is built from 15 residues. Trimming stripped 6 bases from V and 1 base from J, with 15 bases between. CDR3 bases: TGTGCCAGCAGAGCCGGGACACCCTGGAACACTGAAGCTTTCTTT. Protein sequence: CASRAGTPWNTEAFF.

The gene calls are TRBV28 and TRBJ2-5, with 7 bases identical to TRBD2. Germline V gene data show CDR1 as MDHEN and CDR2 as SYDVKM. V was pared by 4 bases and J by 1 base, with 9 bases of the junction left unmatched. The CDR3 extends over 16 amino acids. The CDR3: CASSSRRDYSQETQYF. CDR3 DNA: TGTGCCAGCAGTTCTCGCCGGGACTACTCCCAAGAGACCCAGTACTTC.

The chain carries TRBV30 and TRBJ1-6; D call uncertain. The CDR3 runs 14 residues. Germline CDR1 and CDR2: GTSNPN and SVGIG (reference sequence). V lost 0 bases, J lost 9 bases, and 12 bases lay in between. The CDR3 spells CAWSVLSRSSPLHF. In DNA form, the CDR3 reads TGTGCCTGGAGTGTACTTTCCCGGTCTTCACCCCTCCACTTT. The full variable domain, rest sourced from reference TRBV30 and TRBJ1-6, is SQTIHQWPATLVQPVGSPLSLECTVEGTSNPNLYWYRQAAGRGLQLLFYSVGIGQISSEVPQNLSASRPQDRQFILSSKKLLLSDSGFYLCAWSVLSRSSPLHFGNGTRLTVT.

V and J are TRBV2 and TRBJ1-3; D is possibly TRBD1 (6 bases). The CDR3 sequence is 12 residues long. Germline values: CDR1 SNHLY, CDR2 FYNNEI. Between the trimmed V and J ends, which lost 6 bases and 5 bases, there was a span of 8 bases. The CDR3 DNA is TGTGCCAGCAGGGGGGCAAGAAACACCATATATTTT. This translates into CASRGARNTIYF.

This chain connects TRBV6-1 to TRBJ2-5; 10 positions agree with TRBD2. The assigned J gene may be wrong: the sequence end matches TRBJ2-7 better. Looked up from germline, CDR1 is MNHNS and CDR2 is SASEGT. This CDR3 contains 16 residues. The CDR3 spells CASSKGTSVFRNEQYF. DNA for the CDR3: TGTGCCAGCAGTAAAGGGACTAGCGTCTTTAGGAACGAGCAGTACTTC.

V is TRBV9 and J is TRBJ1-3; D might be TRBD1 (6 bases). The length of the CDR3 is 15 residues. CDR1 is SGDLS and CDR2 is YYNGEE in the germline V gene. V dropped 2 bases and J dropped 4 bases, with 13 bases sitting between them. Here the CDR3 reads CASSVGGQTGNTIYF. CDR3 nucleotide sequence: TGTGCCAGCAGCGTGGGAGGACAGACAGGAAACACCATATATTTT. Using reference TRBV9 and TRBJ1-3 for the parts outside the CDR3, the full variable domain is DSGVTQTPKHLITATGQRVTLRCSPRSGDLSVYWYQQSLDQGLQFLIQYYNGEERAKGNILERFSAQQFPDLHSELNLSSLELGDSALYFCASSVGGQTGNTIYFGEGSWLTVV.

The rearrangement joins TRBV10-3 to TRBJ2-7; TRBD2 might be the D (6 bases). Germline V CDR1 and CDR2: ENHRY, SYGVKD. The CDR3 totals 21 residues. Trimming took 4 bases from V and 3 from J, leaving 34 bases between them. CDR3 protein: CAISGGPQPKTRNPFFYEQYF. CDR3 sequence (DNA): TGTGCCATCAGTGGGGGTCCCCAACCCAAGACTAGAAACCCCTTCTTCTACGAGCAGTACTTC.

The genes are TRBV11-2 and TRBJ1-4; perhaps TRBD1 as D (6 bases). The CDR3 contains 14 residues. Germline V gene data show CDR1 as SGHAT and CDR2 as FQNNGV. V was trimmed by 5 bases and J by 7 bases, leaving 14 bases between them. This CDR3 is CASSPGDLGEKLFF. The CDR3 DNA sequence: TGTGCCAGCAGCCCAGGGGATCTCGGTGAAAAACTGTTTTTT.

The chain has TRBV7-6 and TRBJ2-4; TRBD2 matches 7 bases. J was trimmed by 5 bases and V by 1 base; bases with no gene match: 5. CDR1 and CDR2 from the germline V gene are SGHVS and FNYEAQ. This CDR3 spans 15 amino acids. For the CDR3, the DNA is TGTGCCAGCAGCTTAGTAACAGCGGGACAAAACATTCAGTACTTC. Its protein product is CASSLVTAGQNIQYF.

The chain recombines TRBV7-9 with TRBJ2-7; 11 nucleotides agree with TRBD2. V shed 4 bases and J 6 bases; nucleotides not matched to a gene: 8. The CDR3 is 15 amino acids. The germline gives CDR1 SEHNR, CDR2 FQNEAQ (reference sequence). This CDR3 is CASSWLAGGAGEQYF. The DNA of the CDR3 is TGTGCCAGCAGCTGGCTAGCGGGAGGCGCAGGCGAGCAGTACTTC.